Listed below are T cell receptor beta chains from one sample, sequenced in a study of T cells after yellow fever vaccination. TCRdb analysed the 5' RACE reads with MiXCR anew, one entry per CDR3 protein. The sample has about 22,000 distinct CDR3 sequences, less than 5.5% seen once; the top ten hold 20%. The sequencing here drew on PBMCs, either bulk or a sorted T-cell subset (CD4+, CD8+, memory, or dextramer-sorted; not recorded which), taken about 49 days after the first yellow fever vaccination. The receptors derive from a young man who received the YFV17D yellow fever vaccine. Both conserved end residues are part of each CDR3.

J gene | V gene | CDR3 protein
TRBJ2-3 | TRBV9 | CASSVEQGEDTQYF
TRBJ2-3 | TRBV14 | CASSLRTSRSTDTQYF
TRBJ2-7 | TRBV11-3 | CASSLSGGNDEQYF
TRBJ2-1 | TRBV20-1 | CSAGRGNEQFF
TRBJ1-5 | TRBV4-2 | CASSPGLLGAQHF
TRBJ2-5 | TRBV5-1 | CASSLGGQETQYF
TRBJ2-3 | TRBV7-8 | CASSPRAGRPTDTQYF
TRBJ1-1 | TRBV20-1 | CSAREQGDTEAFF
TRBJ2-3 | TRBV5-5 | CASSQSGGVYTDTQYF
TRBJ2-6 | TRBV7-6 | CASSGFRGNGANVLTF
TRBJ2-7 | TRBV6-9 | CASSYSGTTHYEQYF
TRBJ2-2 | TRBV9 | CASSVDGLAAGELFF
TRBJ1-1 | TRBV7-9 | CASSLERFMNTEAFF
TRBJ2-3 | TRBV30 | CAWSSFIGPPDTQYF
TRBJ1-4 | TRBV5-5 | CASSLAGGRATNEKLFF
TRBJ1-1 | TRBV29-1 | CSVGRMNTEAFF
TRBJ2-2 | TRBV6-4 | CASSGLAGNTGELFF
TRBJ2-1 | TRBV28 | CASTFPGTGRSISNEQFF
TRBJ1-2 | TRBV20-1 | CSARDRDRGHYGYTF
TRBJ2-3 | TRBV4-3 | CASSQPGSGDTQYF
TRBJ1-6 | TRBV28 | CASSVTGLSSYNSPLHF
TRBJ2-2 | TRBV2 | CASLSMGQGGYTGELFF
TRBJ2-7 | TRBV20-1 | CSAHLAGGYEQYF
TRBJ2-3 | TRBV20-1 | CSASSRGPTDTQYF
TRBJ1-2 | TRBV6-2/TRBV6-3 | CASRPGQGFRYTF
TRBJ2-3 | TRBV20-1 | CSARRGLAGSNARADTQYF
TRBJ2-7 | TRBV19 | CATATGALSYEQYF
TRBJ2-5 | TRBV20-1 | CSARRTTQETQYF
TRBJ1-5 | TRBV6-5 | CASSWTGSSNQPQHF
TRBJ1-2 | TRBV6-5 | CASSRQSRYGYTF
TRBJ1-6 | TRBV20-1 | CSARVTWTGTDSPLHF
TRBJ1-5 | TRBV7-2 | CASSWYRVSNQPQHF
TRBJ1-1 | TRBV29-1 | CSARVTEAFF
TRBJ2-7 | TRBV5-6 | CASSLLAGGYEQYF
TRBJ2-5 | TRBV5-1 | CASSPGQGARETQYF
TRBJ2-5 | TRBV20-1 | CSARGTSGAQETQYF
TRBJ2-7 | TRBV21-1 | CASSKATTGTGALSYEQYF
TRBJ2-2 | TRBV27 | CASKPGLAGSTGELFF
TRBJ1-5 | TRBV5-1 | CASAPGTTEQPQHF
TRBJ2-7 | TRBV6-1 | CASRSGTTRIYEQYF
TRBJ2-3 | TRBV6-6 | CASRDSNADTQYF
TRBJ2-5 | TRBV20-1 | CSARDAGAGETQYF
TRBJ2-1 | TRBV5-1 | CASSLSLAGDPYNEQFF
TRBJ2-5 | TRBV20-1 | CSAHVAGGPQETQYF
TRBJ2-3 | TRBV7-2 | CASSRRGHITDTQYF
TRBJ1-4 | TRBV7-9 | CASSFGGSGTNEKLFF
TRBJ2-7 | TRBV7-2 | CASSYKGGAAYEQYF
TRBJ1-5 | TRBV30 | CAWSVAANQPQHF
TRBJ1-5 | TRBV6-5 | CASRASGGRQPQHF
TRBJ2-1 | TRBV11-2 | CASKLTGTRSYNEQFF
TRBJ2-1 | TRBV7-2 | CASSSRPSSYNEQFF
TRBJ2-4 | TRBV9 | CASSVGSGGLAKNIQYF
TRBJ2-2 | TRBV3-1 | CASSRGAANTGELFF
TRBJ1-1 | TRBV4-1 | CASRGLLLNTEAFF
TRBJ1-2 | TRBV6-5 | CASSYGGRPPNYGYTF
TRBJ2-1 | TRBV11-2 | CASSLDLGAESEQFF
TRBJ2-2 | TRBV13 | CASSPVARDLVATGELFF